The following is a T cell receptor beta chain sequence with its context. What it recognizes is unknown. This record belongs to a study of shared clonotypes between healthy human individuals. Study background: A donor's plate count was three for CD4 naive and three for CD4 memory; CD8 naive had two and CD8 memory one.

Deep was the level used in running the assay. Using immunoSEQ multiplex PCR, the repertoire was profiled, and TCRdb retains in-frame clones only, with some absent. The data show around 2.1 million clones, 90% to 95% seen once. The V gene lost 3 bases and the J gene lost 2 bases, with 7 bases spanning the gap. The CDR3 extends over 13 amino acids. In germline, CDR1 is MNHNS, CDR2 SASEGT. Study-wide points: Larger estimated richness was generally recorded for naive subsets relative to memory subsets.

Naive CD8 cells lacked CD45RO, underwent positive selection for CCR7 and left out terminally differentiated effector memory CD45RA+ cells. The receptor comes from a man younger than 35 in good health. Some clones in this sample may be carry-over from other donors' samples. The sequencing input was naive CD8+ T cells from PBMCs. The chain combines TRBV6-1 with TRBJ1-2, with a tentative D call TRBD1 (5 bases). The CDR3 region has the DNA TGTGCCAGCAGTGATGACAGAAACTATGGCTACACCTTC. This sequence encodes CASSDDRNYGYTF.